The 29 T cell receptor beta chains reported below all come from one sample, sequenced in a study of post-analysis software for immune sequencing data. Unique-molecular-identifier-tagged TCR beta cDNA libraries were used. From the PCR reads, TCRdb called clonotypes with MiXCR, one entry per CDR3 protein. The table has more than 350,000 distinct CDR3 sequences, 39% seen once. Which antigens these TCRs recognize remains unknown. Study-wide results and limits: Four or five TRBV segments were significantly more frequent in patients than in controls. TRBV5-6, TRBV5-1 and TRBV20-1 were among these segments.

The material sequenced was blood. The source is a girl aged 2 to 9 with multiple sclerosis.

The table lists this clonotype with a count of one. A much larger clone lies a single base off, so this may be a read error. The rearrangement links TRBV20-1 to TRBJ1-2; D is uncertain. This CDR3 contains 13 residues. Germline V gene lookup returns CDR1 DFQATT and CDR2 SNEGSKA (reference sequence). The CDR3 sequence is CSANGGKDYGCTF. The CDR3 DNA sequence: TGCAGTGCTAACGGCGGGAAGGACTATGGCTGCACCTTC.

This CDR3 is CASSLFQNTEAFF. CDR3 DNA sequence: TGTGCCAGCAGCTTATTTCAGAACACTGAAGCTTTCTTT. The J gene is TRBJ1-1, the V gene TRBV7-3; D gene ambiguous. With 2 bases removed from V and 1 base from J, the gap between germline ends came to 5 bases. CDR3 size: 13 residues. Germline CDR1 reads SGHTA; CDR2 reads FQGTGA.

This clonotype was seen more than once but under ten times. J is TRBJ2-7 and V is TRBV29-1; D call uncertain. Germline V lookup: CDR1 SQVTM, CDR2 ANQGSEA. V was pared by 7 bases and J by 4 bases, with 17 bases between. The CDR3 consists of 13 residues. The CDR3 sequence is CSAAPGAEYEQYF. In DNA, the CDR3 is TGCAGCGCCGCCCCAGGAGCCGAGTACGAGCAGTACTTC.

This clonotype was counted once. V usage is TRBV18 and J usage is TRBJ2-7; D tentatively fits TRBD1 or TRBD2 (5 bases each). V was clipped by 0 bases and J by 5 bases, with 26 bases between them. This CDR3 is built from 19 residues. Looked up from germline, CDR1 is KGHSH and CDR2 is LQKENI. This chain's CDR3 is CASSPPASWMGVTVHEQYF. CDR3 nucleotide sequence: TGTGCCAGCTCACCACCGGCGTCTTGGATGGGGGTCACGGTCCACGAGCAGTACTTC.

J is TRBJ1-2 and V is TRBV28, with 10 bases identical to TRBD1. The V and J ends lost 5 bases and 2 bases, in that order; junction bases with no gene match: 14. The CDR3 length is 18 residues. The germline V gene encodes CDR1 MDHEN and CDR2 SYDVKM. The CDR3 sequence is CASSPDRDRGTGNYGYTF. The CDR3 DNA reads TGTGCCAGCAGTCCGGACCGGGACAGGGGAACTGGAAACTATGGCTACACCTTC.

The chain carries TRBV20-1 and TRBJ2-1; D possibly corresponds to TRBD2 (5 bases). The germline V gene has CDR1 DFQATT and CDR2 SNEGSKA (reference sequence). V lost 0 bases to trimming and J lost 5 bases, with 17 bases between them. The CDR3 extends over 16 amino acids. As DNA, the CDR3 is TGCAGTGCTAGAGAGGTCCAGGACTGGTCCCACAATGAGCAGTTCTTC. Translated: CSAREVQDWSHNEQFF.

The CDR3 DNA follows: TGTGCCAGCAGCTTAAACAGCCGAGGGACAGGGGGGAATGAGCAGTTCTTC. Amino acids: CASSLNSRGTGGNEQFF. The V gene is TRBV7-2, the J gene TRBJ2-1; 11 nucleotides align to TRBD1. The CDR3 is 17 amino acids. Germline loops: CDR1 SGHTA, CDR2 FQGNSA. The junction had 10 bases not matched to a gene; V was cut back by 2 bases and J by 7 bases.

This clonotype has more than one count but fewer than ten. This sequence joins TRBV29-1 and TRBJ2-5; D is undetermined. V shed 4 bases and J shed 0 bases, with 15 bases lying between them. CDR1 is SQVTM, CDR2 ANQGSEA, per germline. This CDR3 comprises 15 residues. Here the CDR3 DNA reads TGCAGCGTTGGGCCCCCTGCGGCGGACCAAGAGACCCAGTACTTC. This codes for CSVGPPAADQETQYF.

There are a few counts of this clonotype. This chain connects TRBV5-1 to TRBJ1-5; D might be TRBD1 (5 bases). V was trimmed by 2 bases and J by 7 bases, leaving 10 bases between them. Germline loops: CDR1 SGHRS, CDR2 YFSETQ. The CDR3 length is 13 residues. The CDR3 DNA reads TGCGCCAGCAGCTTCCAGGGAGGACAGCCCCAGCATTTT. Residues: CASSFQGGQPQHF. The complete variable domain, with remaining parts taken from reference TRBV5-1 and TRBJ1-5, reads KAGVTQTPRYLIKTRGQQVTLSCSPISGHRSVSWYQQTPGQGLQFLFEYFSETQRNKGNFPGRFSGRQFSNSRSEMNVSTLELGDSALYLCASSFQGGQPQHFGDGTRLSIL.

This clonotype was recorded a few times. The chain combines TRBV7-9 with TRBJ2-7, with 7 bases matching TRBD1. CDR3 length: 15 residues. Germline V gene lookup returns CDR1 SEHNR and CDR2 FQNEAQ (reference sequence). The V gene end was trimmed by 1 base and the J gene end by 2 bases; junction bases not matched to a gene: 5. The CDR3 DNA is TGTGCCAGCAGCTTAGGACAGGGCTCCGCCTACGAGCAGTACTTC. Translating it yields CASSLGQGSAYEQYF.

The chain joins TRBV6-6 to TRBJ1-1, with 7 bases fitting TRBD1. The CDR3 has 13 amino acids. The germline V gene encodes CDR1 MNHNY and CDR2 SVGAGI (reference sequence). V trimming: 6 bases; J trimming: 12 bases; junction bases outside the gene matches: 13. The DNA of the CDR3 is TGTGCCAGCAGACAAAAAGAAGGGGGCGCCTCTTTCTTT. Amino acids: CASRQKEGGASFF.

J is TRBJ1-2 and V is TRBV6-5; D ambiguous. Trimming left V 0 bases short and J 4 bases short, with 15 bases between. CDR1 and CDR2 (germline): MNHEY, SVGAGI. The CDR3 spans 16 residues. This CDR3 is CASSYSAGGGSYGYTF. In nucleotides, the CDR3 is TGTGCCAGCAGTTACTCGGCAGGAGGTGGGAGCTATGGCTACACCTTC.

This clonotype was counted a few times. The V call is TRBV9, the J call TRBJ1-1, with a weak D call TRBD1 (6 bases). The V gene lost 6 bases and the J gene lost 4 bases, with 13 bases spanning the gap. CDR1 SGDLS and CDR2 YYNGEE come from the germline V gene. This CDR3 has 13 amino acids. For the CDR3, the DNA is TGTGCCAGCACCCCAGGGGCTGGCACTGAAGCTTTCTTT. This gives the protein CASTPGAGTEAFF.

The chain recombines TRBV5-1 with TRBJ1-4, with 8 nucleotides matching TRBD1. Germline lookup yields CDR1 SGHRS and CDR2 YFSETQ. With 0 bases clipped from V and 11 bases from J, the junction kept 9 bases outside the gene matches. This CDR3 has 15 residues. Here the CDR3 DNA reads TGCGCCAGCAGCTTGGCGGCGACAGGGGCTGATAAACTGTTTTTT. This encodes CASSLAATGADKLFF.

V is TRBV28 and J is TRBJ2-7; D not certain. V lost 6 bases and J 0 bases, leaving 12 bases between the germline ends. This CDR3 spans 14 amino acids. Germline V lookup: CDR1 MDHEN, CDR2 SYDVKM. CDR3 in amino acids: CASREPRSSYEQYF. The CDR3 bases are TGTGCCAGCAGGGAGCCGAGAAGCTCCTACGAGCAGTACTTC.

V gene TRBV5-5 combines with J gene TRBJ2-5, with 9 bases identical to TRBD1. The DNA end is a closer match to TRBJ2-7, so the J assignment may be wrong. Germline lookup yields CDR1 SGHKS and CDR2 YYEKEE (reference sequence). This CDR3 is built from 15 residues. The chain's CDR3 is CASSLARTGVHEQYF. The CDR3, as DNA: TGTGCCAGCAGCTTAGCTAGGACAGGGGTCCACGAGCAGTACTTC.

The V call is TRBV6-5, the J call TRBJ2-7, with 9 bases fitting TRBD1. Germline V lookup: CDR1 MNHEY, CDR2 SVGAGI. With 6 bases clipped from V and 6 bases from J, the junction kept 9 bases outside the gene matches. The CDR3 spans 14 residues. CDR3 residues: CASSPGTGSIEQYF. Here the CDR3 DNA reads TGTGCCAGCAGCCCCGGGACAGGGTCTATCGAGCAGTACTTC.

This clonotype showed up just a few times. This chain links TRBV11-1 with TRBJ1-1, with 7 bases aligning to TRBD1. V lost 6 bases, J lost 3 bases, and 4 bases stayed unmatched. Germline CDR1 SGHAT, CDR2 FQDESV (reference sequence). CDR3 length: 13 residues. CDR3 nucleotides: TGTGCCAGCAGAGAACAGGGGTACACTGAAGCTTTCTTT. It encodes CASREQGYTEAFF.

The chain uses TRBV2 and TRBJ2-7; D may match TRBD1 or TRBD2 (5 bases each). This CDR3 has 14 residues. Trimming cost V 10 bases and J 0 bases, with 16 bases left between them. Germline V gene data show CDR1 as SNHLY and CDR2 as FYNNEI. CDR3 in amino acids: CANRDDASSYEQYF. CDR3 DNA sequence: TGTGCCAACCGGGACGACGCCTCCTCCTACGAGCAGTACTTC.

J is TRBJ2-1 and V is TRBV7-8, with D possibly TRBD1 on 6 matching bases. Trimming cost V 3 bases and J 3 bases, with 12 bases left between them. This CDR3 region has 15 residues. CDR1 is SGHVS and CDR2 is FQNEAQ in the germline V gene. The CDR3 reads CASSFVRGGYNEQFF. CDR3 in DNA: TGTGCCAGCAGCTTCGTGCGAGGGGGCTACAATGAGCAGTTCTTC.

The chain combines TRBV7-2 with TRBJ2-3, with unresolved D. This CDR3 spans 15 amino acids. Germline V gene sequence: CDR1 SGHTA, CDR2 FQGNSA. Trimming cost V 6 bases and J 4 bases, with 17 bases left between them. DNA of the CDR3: TGTGCCAGCAGATGGGCCTCTTTCGAAGCAGATACGCAGTATTTT. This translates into CASRWASFEADTQYF.

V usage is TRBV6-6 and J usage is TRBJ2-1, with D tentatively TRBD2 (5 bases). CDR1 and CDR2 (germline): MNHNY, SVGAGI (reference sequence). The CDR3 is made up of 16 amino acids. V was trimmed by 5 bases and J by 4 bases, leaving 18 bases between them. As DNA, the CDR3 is TGTGCCAGCAGTCGCATTCTAACGGGGAGTTACAATGAGCAGTTCTTC. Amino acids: CASSRILTGSYNEQFF.

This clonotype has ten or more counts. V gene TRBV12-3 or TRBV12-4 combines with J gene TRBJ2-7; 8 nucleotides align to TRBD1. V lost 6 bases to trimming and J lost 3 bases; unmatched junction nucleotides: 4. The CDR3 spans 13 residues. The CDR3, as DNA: TGTGCCAGCAGCCCCAGGGGGCTCTACGAGCAGTACTTC. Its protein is CASSPRGLYEQYF.

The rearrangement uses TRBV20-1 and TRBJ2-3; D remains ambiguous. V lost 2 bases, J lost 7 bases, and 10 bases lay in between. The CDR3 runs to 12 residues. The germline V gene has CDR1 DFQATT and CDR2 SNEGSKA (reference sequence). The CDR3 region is CSARHLANTQYF. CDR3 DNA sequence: TGCAGTGCTAGACATTTGGCTAATACGCAGTATTTT.

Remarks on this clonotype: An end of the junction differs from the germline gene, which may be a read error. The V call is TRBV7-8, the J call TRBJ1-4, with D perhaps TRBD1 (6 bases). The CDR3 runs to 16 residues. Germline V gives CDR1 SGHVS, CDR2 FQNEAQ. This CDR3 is CASSFPPQGFQERLFF. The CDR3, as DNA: TGTGCCAGCAGCTTTCCCCCACAGGGCTTTCAAGAAAGACTGTTTTTT.

For the CDR3, the DNA is TGTGCCAGCAGCTCCCAGCGGGAGTTCGACAATGAGCAGTTCTTC. Its translation is CASSSQREFDNEQFF. V and J are TRBV7-9 and TRBJ2-1; 8 bases are a match to TRBD2. The CDR3 extends over 15 amino acids. Germline V gene lookup returns CDR1 SEHNR and CDR2 FQNEAQ (reference sequence). With 4 bases clipped from V and 5 bases from J, the junction kept 7 bases outside the gene matches.

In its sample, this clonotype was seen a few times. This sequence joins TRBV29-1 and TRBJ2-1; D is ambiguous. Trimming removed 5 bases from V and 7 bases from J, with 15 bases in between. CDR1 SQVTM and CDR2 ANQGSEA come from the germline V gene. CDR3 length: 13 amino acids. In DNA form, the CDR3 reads TGCAGCGTTCGACCAGGATGGGCAAATGAGCAGTTCTTC. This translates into CSVRPGWANEQFF.

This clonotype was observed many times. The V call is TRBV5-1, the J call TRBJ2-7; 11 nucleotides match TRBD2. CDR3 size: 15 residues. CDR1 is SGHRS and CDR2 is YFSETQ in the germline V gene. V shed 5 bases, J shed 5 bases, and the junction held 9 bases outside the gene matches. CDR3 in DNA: TGCGCCAGCAGTCTCACTAGCGGGAGCATCCACGAGCAGTACTTC. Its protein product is CASSLTSGSIHEQYF.

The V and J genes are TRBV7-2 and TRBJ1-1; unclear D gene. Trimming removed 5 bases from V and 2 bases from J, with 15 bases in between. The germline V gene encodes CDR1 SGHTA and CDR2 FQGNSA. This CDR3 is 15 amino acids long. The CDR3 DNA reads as TGTGCCAGCAGCGTAACCGGGAGTTTCAACACTGAAGCTTTCTTT. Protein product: CASSVTGSFNTEAFF.